The 5 T cell receptor beta chains below come from one sample, sequenced in a study of OX40 agonist ivuxolimab in advanced cancers. Sequencing used immunoSEQ multiplex PCR; TCRdb keeps in-frame clones, though not all of them. This table holds 65,000 to 85,000 clones, 85% found once. The source was CD4+ or CD8+ T cells sorted from blood, collected in a trial of the OX40 agonist ivuxolimab. These receptors all come from an adult with an advanced solid tumor such as melanoma, head and neck, liver or kidney cancer.

The chain links TRBV19 to TRBJ2-7; TRBD1 matches 9 bases. From germline, CDR1 is LNHDA and CDR2 SQIVND (reference sequence). Losses at the gene ends were 4 bases for V and 6 bases for J; bases not matched to a gene: 7. The CDR3 consists of 14 residues. In DNA form, the CDR3 reads TGTGCCAGTAGTACGCCGGACAGGGGCTCCGAGCAGTACTTC. Protein: CASSTPDRGSEQYF.

This chain links TRBV5-4 with TRBJ1-2; D may be TRBD1 (5 bases). This CDR3 contains 13 residues. Germline values: CDR1 SGHNT, CDR2 YYREEE (reference sequence). V shed 4 bases and J shed 3 bases, with 10 bases lying between them. The CDR3 here is CASSLQGYYGYTF. The CDR3 DNA follows: TGTGCCAGCAGCCTTCAGGGTTACTATGGCTACACCTTC.

This clone was counted only a few times. This sequence joins TRBV5-3 and TRBJ2-1; D is undetermined. TRBV5-3 is reported as an ORF; its role is uncertain. The CDR3 spans 16 residues. V was clipped by 4 bases and J by 1 base, with 15 bases between them. CDR3 nucleotide sequence: TGTGCCAGAAGCCTCAGGTCCCGTAAATCCTACAATGAGCAGTTCTTC. Protein product: CARSLRSRKSYNEQFF.

This clone has more than one count but fewer than ten. This sequence joins TRBV10-3 and TRBJ1-1; D perhaps matches TRBD1 (6 bases). The CDR3 has 13 residues. V was shortened by 10 bases and J by 1 base, with 13 bases between the two germline ends. Per the germline V gene, CDR1 is ENHRY and CDR2 is SYGVKD. The CDR3 here is CATVRDTNTEAFF. In DNA form, the CDR3 reads TGTGCCACGGTACGGGACACGAACACTGAAGCTTTCTTT.

The chain has TRBV7-9 and TRBJ1-1; D gene ambiguous. This CDR3 is 14 amino acids long. CDR1 is SEHNR, CDR2 FQNEAQ, per germline (reference sequence). V was pared by 3 bases and J by 5 bases, with 13 bases between. The CDR3 spells CASSFRPRATEAFF. The DNA for the CDR3 is TGTGCCAGCAGCTTCAGACCCCGGGCAACTGAAGCTTTCTTT. The full variable domain, with the rest looked up from reference TRBV7-9 and TRBJ1-1, is DTGVSQNPRHKITKRGQNVTFRCDPISEHNRLYWYRQTLGQGPEFLTYFQNEAQLEKSRLLSDRFSAERPKGSFSTLEIQRTEQGDSAMYLCASSFRPRATEAFFGQGTRLTVV.